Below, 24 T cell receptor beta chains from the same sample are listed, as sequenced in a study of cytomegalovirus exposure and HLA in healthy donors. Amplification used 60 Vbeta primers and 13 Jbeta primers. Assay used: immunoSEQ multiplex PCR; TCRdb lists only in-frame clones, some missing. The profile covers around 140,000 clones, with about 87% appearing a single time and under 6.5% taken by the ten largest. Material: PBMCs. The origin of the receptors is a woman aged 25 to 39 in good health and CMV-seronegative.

The CDR3 is CASSLPGTGAFSYNEQFF. CDR3 DNA sequence: TGTGCCAGCAGCCTCCCGGGGACAGGGGCCTTCTCCTACAATGAGCAGTTCTTC. The rearrangement uses TRBV5-4 and TRBJ2-1, with TRBD1 matching 10 bases. Germline V gene data show CDR1 as SGHNT and CDR2 as YYREEE (reference sequence). CDR3 length: 18 amino acids. V shed 4 bases and J 0 bases; nucleotides not matched to a gene: 10.

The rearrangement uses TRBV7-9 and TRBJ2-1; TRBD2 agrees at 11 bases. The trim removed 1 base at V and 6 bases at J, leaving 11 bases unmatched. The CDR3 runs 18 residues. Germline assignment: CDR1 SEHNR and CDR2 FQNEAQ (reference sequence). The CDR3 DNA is TGTGCCAGCAGCTTAGGGGGGGTGCTAGCGGGGGGAATCAATGAGCAGTTCTTC. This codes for CASSLGGVLAGGINEQFF.

The CDR3: CASSLAGGSYNSPLHF. CDR3 coding DNA: TGCGCCAGCAGCTTGGCAGGGGGCTCCTATAATTCACCCCTCCACTTT. The J gene is TRBJ1-6, the V gene TRBV5-1; 7 bases are shared with TRBD1. The CDR3 sequence is 16 residues long. Looked up from germline, CDR1 is SGHRS and CDR2 is YFSETQ. J lost 0 bases, V lost 0 bases, and 0 bases had no gene match.

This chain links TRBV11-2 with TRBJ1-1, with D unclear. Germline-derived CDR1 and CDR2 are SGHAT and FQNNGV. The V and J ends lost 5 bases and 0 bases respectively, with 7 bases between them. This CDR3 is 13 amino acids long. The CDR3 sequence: CASSHKLNTEAFF. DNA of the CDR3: TGTGCCAGCAGCCACAAGTTGAACACTGAAGCTTTCTTT.

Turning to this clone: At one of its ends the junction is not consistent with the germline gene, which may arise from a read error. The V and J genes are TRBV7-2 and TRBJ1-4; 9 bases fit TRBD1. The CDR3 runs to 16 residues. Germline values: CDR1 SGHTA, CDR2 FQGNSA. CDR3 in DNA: TGCGCCAGCAGCCGAGACTCCGGGACAGGGAGTGAAAAACTGTTTTTT. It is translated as CASSRDSGTGSEKLFF.

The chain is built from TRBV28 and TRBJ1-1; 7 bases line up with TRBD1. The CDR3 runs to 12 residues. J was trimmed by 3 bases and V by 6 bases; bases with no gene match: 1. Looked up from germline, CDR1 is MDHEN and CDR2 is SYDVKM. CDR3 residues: CASSRGDTEAFF. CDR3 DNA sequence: TGTGCCAGCAGCAGGGGGGACACTGAAGCTTTCTTT.

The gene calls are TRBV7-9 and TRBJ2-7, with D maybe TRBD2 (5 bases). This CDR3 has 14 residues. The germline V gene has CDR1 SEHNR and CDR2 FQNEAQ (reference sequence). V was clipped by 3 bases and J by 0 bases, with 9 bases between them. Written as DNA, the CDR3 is TGTGCCAGCAGCTTTGAGCGGAGCTCCTACGAGCAGTACTTC. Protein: CASSFERSSYEQYF.

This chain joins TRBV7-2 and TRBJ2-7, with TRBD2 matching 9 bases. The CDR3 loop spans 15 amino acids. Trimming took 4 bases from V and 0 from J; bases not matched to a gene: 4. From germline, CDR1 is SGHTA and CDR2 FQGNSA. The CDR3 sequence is CASSSLAGSSYEQYF. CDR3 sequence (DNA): TGTGCCAGCAGCTCCCTAGCGGGGTCCTCCTACGAGCAGTACTTC.

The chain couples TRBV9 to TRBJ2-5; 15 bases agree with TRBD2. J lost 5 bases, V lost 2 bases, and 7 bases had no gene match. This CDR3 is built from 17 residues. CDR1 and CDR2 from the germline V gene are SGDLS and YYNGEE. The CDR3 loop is CASSVGLAGGQAETQYF. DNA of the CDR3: TGTGCCAGCAGCGTCGGACTAGCGGGGGGGCAAGCGGAGACCCAGTACTTC.

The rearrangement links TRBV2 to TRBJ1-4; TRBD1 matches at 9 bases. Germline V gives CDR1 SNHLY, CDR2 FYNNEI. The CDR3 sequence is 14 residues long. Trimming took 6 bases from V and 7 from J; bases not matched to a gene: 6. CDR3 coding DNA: TGTGCCAGCAGACTCGGGACAGGGAGTGAAAAACTGTTTTTT. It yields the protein CASRLGTGSEKLFF.

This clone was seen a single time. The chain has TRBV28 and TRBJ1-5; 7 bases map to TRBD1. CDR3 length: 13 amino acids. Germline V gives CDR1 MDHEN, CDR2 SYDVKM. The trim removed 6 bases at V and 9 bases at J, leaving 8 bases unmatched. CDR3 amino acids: CASRQGVMGPQHF. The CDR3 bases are TGTGCCAGCAGGCAGGGGGTAATGGGGCCCCAGCATTTT.

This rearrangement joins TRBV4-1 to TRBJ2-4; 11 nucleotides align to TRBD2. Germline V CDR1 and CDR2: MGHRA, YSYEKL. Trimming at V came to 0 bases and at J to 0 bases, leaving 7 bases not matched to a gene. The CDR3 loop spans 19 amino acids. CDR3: CASSQDGLAGTLAKNIQYF. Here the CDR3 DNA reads TGCGCCAGCAGCCAAGACGGACTAGCGGGTACTCTAGCCAAAAACATTCAGTACTTC.

The DNA of the CDR3 is TGTGCCTGGAGGGCGGGAGGGCCCCATGAGCAGTTCTTC. Translating it yields CAWRAGGPHEQFF. The V call is TRBV30, the J call TRBJ2-1, with TRBD2 matching 9 bases. V shed 3 bases, J shed 8 bases, and the junction held 5 bases outside the gene matches. Germline V gives CDR1 GTSNPN, CDR2 SVGIG (reference sequence). The length of the CDR3 is 13 residues.

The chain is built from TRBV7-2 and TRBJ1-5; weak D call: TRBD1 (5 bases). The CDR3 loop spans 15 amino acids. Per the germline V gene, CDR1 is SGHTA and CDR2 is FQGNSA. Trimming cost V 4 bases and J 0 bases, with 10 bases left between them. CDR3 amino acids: CASSWGEYSNQPQHF. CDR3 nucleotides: TGTGCCAGCAGCTGGGGGGAGTATAGCAATCAGCCCCAGCATTTT.

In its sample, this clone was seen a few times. The CDR3 nucleotides read TGTGCCAGCAGCTTAACGGCGGGGGTGACAGATACGCAGTATTTT. This gives the protein CASSLTAGVTDTQYF. The chain carries TRBV7-3 and TRBJ2-3, with 7 nucleotides matching TRBD2. CDR3 size: 15 residues. Per the germline V gene, CDR1 is SGHTA and CDR2 is FQGTGA. After removal of 0 bases from V and 3 bases from J, the junction contained 3 bases not matched to a gene.

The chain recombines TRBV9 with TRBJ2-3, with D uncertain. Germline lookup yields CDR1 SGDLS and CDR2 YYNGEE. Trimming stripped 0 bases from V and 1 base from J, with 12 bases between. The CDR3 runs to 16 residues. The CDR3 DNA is TGTGCCAGCAGCGTAGGGTCTGGAGCCCGCACAGATACGCAGTATTTT. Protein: CASSVGSGARTDTQYF.

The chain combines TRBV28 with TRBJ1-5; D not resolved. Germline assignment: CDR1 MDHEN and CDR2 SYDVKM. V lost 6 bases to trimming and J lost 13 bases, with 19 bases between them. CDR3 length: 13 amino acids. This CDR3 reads CASRSTWRDVQHF. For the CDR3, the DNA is TGTGCCAGCAGGTCAACCTGGAGGGATGTACAGCATTTT.

CDR3 amino acids: CASSLGAAYEQYF. In DNA form, the CDR3 reads TGTGCCAGCAGCTTGGGAGCGGCTTACGAGCAGTACTTC. The chain joins TRBV5-5 to TRBJ2-5; possibly TRBD2 for D (5 bases). The J call is doubtful: the DNA matches TRBJ2-7 better. Germline assignment: CDR1 SGHKS and CDR2 YYEKEE (reference sequence). This CDR3 is built from 13 residues.

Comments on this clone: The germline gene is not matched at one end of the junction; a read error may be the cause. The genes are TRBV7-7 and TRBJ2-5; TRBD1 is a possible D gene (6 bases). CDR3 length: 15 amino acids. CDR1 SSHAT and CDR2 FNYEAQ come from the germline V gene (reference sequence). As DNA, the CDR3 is TGTGCTAGCAGCTTAAACGGGGCAGGGGAAGAGACCCAGTACTTC. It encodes CASSLNGAGEETQYF.

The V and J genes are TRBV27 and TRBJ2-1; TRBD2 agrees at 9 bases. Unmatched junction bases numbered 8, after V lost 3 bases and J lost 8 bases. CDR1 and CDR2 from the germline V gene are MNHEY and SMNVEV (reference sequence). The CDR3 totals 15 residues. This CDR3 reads CASSLEWASGDEQFF. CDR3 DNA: TGTGCCAGCAGTTTGGAGTGGGCTAGCGGGGATGAGCAGTTCTTC.

Written as DNA, the CDR3 is TGTGCCAGCTGTGGACAGGGGGCGAGCTATGGCTACACCTTC. Translated, it gives CASCGQGASYGYTF. V and J are TRBV28 and TRBJ1-2; 11 bases are a match to TRBD1. This CDR3 has 14 residues. Germline CDR1 and CDR2: MDHEN and SYDVKM. With V trimmed by 8 bases and J by 4 bases, 6 bases remained unmatched.

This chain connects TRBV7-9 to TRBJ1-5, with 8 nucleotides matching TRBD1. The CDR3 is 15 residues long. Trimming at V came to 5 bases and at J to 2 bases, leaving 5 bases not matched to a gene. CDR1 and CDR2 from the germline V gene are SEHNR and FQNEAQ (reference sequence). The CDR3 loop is CASSQGQGGNQPQHF. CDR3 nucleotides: TGTGCCAGCAGCCAAGGACAGGGTGGCAATCAGCCCCAGCATTTT.

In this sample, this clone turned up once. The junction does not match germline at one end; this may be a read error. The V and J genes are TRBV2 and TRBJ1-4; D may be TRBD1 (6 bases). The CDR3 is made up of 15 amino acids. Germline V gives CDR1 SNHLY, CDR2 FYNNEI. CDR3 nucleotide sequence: TGTGCCAGCAACCTCCTTTGGACAGCGGAACGCGGGGGCGACTTT. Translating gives CASNLLWTAERGGDF.

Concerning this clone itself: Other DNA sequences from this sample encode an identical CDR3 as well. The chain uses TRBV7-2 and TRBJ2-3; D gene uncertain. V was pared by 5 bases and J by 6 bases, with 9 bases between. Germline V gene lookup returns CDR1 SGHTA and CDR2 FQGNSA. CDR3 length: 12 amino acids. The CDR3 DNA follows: TGTGCCAGCAGCCCATCCCGGGATACGCAGTATTTT. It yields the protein CASSPSRDTQYF.